The present T cell receptor (beta chain) was sequenced within a study of shared clonotypes between healthy human individuals. Study-level background: Aged 18 to 49, the donors were a couple of women and a few men.

Original handling: Filtering of immunoSEQ junctional sequences could not match full-length read filtering. TCRdb's table, derived via immunoSEQ multiplex PCR, lists solely in-frame clones and lacks some. V, J and clone size derive from that table, while D and trimming were established from the DNA sequence. This repertoire shows about 2 million clones, roughly 95% found once; its top ten account for 1% to 1.5%. A few counts support this clone. Terminally differentiated effector memory CD45RA+ cells were left out of the naive CD8 fraction, which was CD45RO-negative and positively selected for CCR7. V lost 0 bases, J lost 3 bases, and 11 bases lay in between. Germline V gene lookup returns CDR1 LGHNA and CDR2 YNFKEQ. This CDR3 region has 15 residues.

The chain combines TRBV4-2 with TRBJ1-1; perhaps TRBD1 as D (6 bases). The sequencing input was naive CD8+ T cells sorted from blood. This sequence originates from a man between 18 and 29 years old in good health. The CDR3 loop is CASSQDWGADTEAFF. The CDR3 coding sequence is TGTGCCAGCAGCCAAGATTGGGGGGCCGACACTGAAGCTTTCTTT.